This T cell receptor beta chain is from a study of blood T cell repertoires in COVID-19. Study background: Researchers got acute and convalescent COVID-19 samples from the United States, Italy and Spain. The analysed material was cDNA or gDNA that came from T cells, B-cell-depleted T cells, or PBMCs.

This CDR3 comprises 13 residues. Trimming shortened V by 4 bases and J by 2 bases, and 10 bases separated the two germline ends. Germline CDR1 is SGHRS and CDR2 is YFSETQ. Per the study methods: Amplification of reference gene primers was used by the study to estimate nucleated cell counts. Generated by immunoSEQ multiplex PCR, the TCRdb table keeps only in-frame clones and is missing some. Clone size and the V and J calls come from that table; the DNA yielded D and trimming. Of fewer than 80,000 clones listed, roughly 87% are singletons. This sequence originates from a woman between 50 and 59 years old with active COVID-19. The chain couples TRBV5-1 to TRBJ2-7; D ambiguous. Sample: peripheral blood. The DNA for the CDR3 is TGCGCCAGCAGCCCGGAGAGTACCTACGAGCAGTACTTC. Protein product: CASSPESTYEQYF. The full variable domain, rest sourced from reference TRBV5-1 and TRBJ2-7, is KAGVTQTPRYLIKTRGQQVTLSCSPISGHRSVSWYQQTPGQGLQFLFEYFSETQRNKGNFPGRFSGRQFSNSRSEMNVSTLELGDSALYLCASSPESTYEQYFGPGTRLTVT.